The present T cell receptor beta chain was sequenced within a study of CD8 T cells in ankylosing spondylitis (dated by TCRdb to about 2017). For context, the study as a whole: To find TCR variants linked to disease, the study profiled T cell receptor beta repertoires in ankylosing spondylitis patients and healthy donors. The whole study cohort included about a hundred healthy donors and over 20 ankylosing spondylitis patients. Peripheral blood was sampled, and synovial fluid was also collected from ankylosing spondylitis patients.

This clonotype was seen ten or more times. Its antigen remains unidentified. A read error may be the cause here, since a much bigger clone is one base away. The data were produced on an Illumina HiSeq 2500. Quantitative 5'-RACE with molecular barcodes was the method used to prepare the TCR beta libraries. In the authors' own workflow: Disease-linked TCR variants were identified with a new computational method built on a probabilistic model of VDJ rearrangement. TCRdb reprocessing: public reads trimmed at Q25 with fastp, clones called with MiXCR, in-frame beta chains kept. Merged by CDR3 protein, the rows form single entries marked with the most common genes and DNA. For this entry, the V and J calls and clone size follow TCRdb and not the study's own pipeline. For this sample the table gives roughly 230,000 distinct CDR3 sequences, of which approximately 8% were detected only once. The leading ten clones occupy around 5.1% of the sample.

V is cut by 1 base and J by 1 base, and the space between the germline ends is 4 bases. Taken from the germline V gene (reference sequence), the CDR1 and CDR2 loops are SEHNR and FQNEAQ. The CDR3 covers 14 residues, taking in both the cysteine and the phenylalanine. The entry retains the CDR3 DNA only, 42 bases that are in frame from base 1. Results the study describes overall, beyond this receptor: Blood from ankylosing spondylitis patients appeared to be characterized by a TCR beta motif made up of several highly homologous amino acid variants. Significant enrichment of the disease-linked clones was reported in matched synovial fluid samples from ankylosing spondylitis patients. Some motif variants had previously been reported in the synovial fluid and blood of reactive arthritis patients, which suggests shared mechanisms of disease initiation. The disease-linked clones showed a CD8+ phenotype and occurred at relatively low frequencies in peripheral blood.

The receptor was isolated from a female donor with ankylosing spondylitis or in good health (not recorded which). What was sequenced was blood, either unsorted or a sorted T cell fraction (not recorded which). The sequence links TRBV7-9 to TRBJ2-2; no D gene can be assigned with confidence. CDR3 region: CASSLDLNTGELFF. In nucleotides, the sequence is TGTGCCAGCAGCTTAGACTTGAACACCGGGGAGCTGTTTTTT.